These T cell receptor beta chains were read from a single sample in a study of graft-versus-host responses after intestinal transplantation. TCRdb's copy holds only in-frame clones and misses some; the assay was immunoSEQ multiplex PCR. The sample includes some 70,000 clones, around 86% of them seen just once. These receptors have no known antigen. Specimen: unstimulated CD8+ T cells sorted from spleen or lymph node cells, collected before transplant. The receptor set was obtained from a human donor who was the organ donor for an intestinal transplant. The CDR3 runs from the conserved cysteine through the conserved F or W. D genes are given only for firm matches. Clone size is stated in some rows and not others, as once, few, many or a class when expanded.

once	TRBD1	TRBV6-4	TRBJ2-7	CASSAGTGHEQYF	TGTGCCAGCAGTGCAGGGACAGGGCACGAGCAGTACTTC
NA	NA	TRBV30	TRBJ1-2	CAWSVGTGYGYTF	TGTGCCTGGAGTGTTGGCACAGGGTATGGCTACACCTTC
NA	NA	TRBV2	TRBJ1-1	CASRWVLGQGNTEAFF	TGTGCCAGCAGGTGGGTTTTGGGGCAGGGGAACACTGAAGCTTTCTTT
few	NA	TRBV4-1	TRBJ1-2	CASSQADSLYTF	TGCGCCAGCAGCCAAGCCGACAGCCTCTACACCTTC
once	NA	TRBV4-1	TRBJ1-2	CASSQVGVEDGYTF	TGCGCCAGCAGCCAAGTAGGGGTCGAGGATGGCTACACCTTC
once	TRBD2	TRBV6-4	TRBJ2-3	CASSVGTSGGTDTQYF	TGTGCCAGCAGTGTTGGTACTAGCGGGGGTACAGATACGCAGTATTTT
NA	NA	TRBV28	TRBJ1-1	CASSSEGYGNTEAFF	TGTGCCAGCAGTTCGGAGGGTTACGGGAACACTGAAGCTTTCTTT
NA	TRBD1	TRBV7-3	TRBJ1-1	CASRLDRVETEAFF	TGTGCCAGCAGACTAGACAGGGTTGAAACTGAAGCTTTCTTT
NA	TRBD1	TRBV6-1	TRBJ1-5	CASSDMGQGGQPQHF	TGTGCCAGCAGTGATATGGGACAGGGAGGTCAGCCCCAGCATTTT
NA	NA	TRBV28	TRBJ2-3	CASSLPGADTQYF	TGTGCCAGCAGTTTGCCAGGGGCAGATACGCAGTATTTT
once	NA	TRBV2	TRBJ1-1	CASSLGRGTEAFF	TGTGCCAGCAGTCTAGGGAGGGGCACTGAAGCTTTCTTT
few	NA	TRBV6-6	TRBJ1-5	CASSLARVGDQPQHF	TGTGCCAGCAGTTTGGCACGGGTGGGGGATCAGCCCCAGCATTTT
NA	NA	TRBV6-6	TRBJ1-1	CASSYTVSVENTEAFF	TGTGCCAGCAGTTACACCGTTAGTGTCGAGAACACTGAAGCTTTCTTT